In this sample, the clone carrying this T cell receptor (beta chain) turned up a few times. The sample is drawn from a study of blood T cell repertoires in COVID-19. Whole-study context: Researchers got acute and convalescent COVID-19 samples from the United States, Italy and Spain. In each case, the material was cDNA or gDNA derived from T cells, B-cell-depleted T cells, or PBMCs.

Original processing notes: Amplifying reference gene primers gave estimates of nucleated cell counts. Data came from immunoSEQ multiplex PCR; TCRdb stores just in-frame clones and leaves some out. V and J calls plus clone size are reproduced from that table; the DNA served to infer D and trimming. The sample carries roughly 300,000 clones, approximately 87% recorded once. This TCR was recovered from a woman aged 50 to 60 who had recovered from COVID-19. The specimen sequenced was peripheral blood.

CDR3 sequence (DNA): TGTGCCAGCAGCGACCGGGACAGGGGTCATGGCTACACCTTC. Translating gives CASSDRDRGHGYTF. The V gene is TRBV9, the J gene TRBJ1-2; 10 nucleotides line up with TRBD1. This CDR3 is 14 amino acids long. V was clipped by 3 bases and J by 6 bases; unmatched bases: 5. CDR1 is SGDLS, CDR2 YYNGEE, per germline.